This TCR beta chain was sequenced during a study of technical replicates of blood from a few donors. V dropped 0 bases and J dropped 4; count of bases not matched to a gene: 5. The CDR3 is 15 residues long. Germline CDR1 SGHRS, CDR2 YFSETQ. TCRdb keeps only in-frame clones here, not all; method: immunoSEQ multiplex PCR. The sample carries 50,000 to 70,000 clones, roughly nine tenths recorded once. The sequence was obtained from a human donor in good health. Some clones in this sample may be carry-over from other donors' samples. Sequencing used PBMCs. The chain joins TRBV5-1 to TRBJ2-7; 9 bases fit TRBD2. CDR3 nucleotides: TGCGCCAGCAGCTTGGTCGGTAGCGGGAGTTACGAGCAGTACTTC. Protein: CASSLVGSGSYEQYF.